Each of the 11 T cell receptor beta chains below was sequenced from the same sample in a study of T cells after somatic rescue of genetic block. Sequenced by immunoSEQ multiplex PCR; TCRdb stores in-frame clones only, minus some. The sample shows some 68,000 clones, roughly 91% of them seen only once. The sequenced material came from peripheral blood mononuclear cells (PBMCs). The source of these receptors is a man aged 25 to 40.

Notes on this clone: Germline is not matched at one junction end, which may reflect a read error. The chain combines TRBV5-1 with TRBJ1-4, with unresolved D. CDR1 is SGHRS and CDR2 is YFSETQ in the germline V gene. The CDR3 has 12 residues. The CDR3 DNA follows: TGCGCCAGCAGCCCGGGGAATGCAAAACTGTTTTTT. Translating it yields CASSPGNAKLFF.

This chain links TRBV10-2 with TRBJ2-2; 12 bases fit TRBD2. Losses at the gene ends were 6 bases for V and 5 bases for J; bases not matched to a gene: 4. The V gene's germline CDR1 is WSHSY and CDR2 SAAADI. CDR3 length: 15 residues. CDR3 sequence: CASRTSGGETGELFF. The CDR3 DNA reads TGCGCCAGCAGGACTAGCGGGGGCGAGACCGGGGAGCTGTTTTTT.

This clone was detected only once. The gene calls are TRBV5-1 and TRBJ1-4; no clear D. V dropped 4 bases and J dropped 8 bases, with 12 bases sitting between them. Germline assignment: CDR1 SGHRS and CDR2 YFSETQ. The CDR3 sequence is 13 residues long. CDR3 protein: CASSPGPAEKLFF. The CDR3 DNA reads TGCGCCAGCAGCCCGGGTCCCGCGGAAAAACTGTTTTTT.

The chain links TRBV4-1 to TRBJ1-1; maybe TRBD1 (6 bases). The CDR3 covers 17 residues. Trimming pared 5 bases from V and 1 base from J, leaving 20 bases between. The germline CDR1 and CDR2 sequences are MGHRA and YSYEKL. The CDR3: CASSDRVRAGANTEAFF. The CDR3 nucleotides are TGCGCCAGCAGCGATCGAGTCCGCGCAGGGGCGAACACTGAAGCTTTCTTT.

The CDR3 DNA follows: TGTGCCAGCAGCCCCCGAGGGCGGCCGGTCACAGATACGCAGTATTTT. Amino acids: CASSPRGRPVTDTQYF. The rearrangement links TRBV9 to TRBJ2-3; D might be TRBD2 (5 bases). Between the trimmed V and J ends, which lost 4 bases and 2 bases, there was a span of 17 bases. Germline assignment: CDR1 SGDLS and CDR2 YYNGEE. This CDR3 comprises 16 residues.

The gene calls are TRBV5-1 and TRBJ1-4; TRBD1 is a possible D gene (5 bases). In germline, CDR1 is SGHRS, CDR2 YFSETQ. This CDR3 spans 15 amino acids. Between the trimmed V and J ends, which lost 0 bases and 8 bases, there was a span of 14 bases. Here the CDR3 reads CASSLVGDQGEKLFF. Here the CDR3 DNA reads TGCGCCAGCAGCTTGGTGGGGGACCAGGGCGAAAAACTGTTTTTT.

V is TRBV5-8 and J is TRBJ1-1; D is undetermined. Germline values: CDR1 SGHTS, CDR2 YDEGEE. The CDR3 covers 15 residues. Trimming took 0 bases from V and 4 from J, leaving 13 bases between them. The CDR3 sequence is CASSLALRSGTEAFF. The CDR3 DNA reads TGTGCCAGCAGCTTGGCACTTCGGAGCGGCACTGAAGCTTTCTTT.

The chain uses TRBV2 and TRBJ2-5, with 13 bases fitting TRBD2. V was clipped by 5 bases and J by 2 bases; unmatched bases: 5. The CDR3 length is 16 residues. Germline lookup yields CDR1 SNHLY and CDR2 FYNNEI. CDR3 sequence: CASSPPGLAGQETQYF. The CDR3 nucleotides read TGTGCCAGCAGTCCCCCGGGACTAGCGGGGCAAGAGACCCAGTACTTC.

Only one count was recorded for this clone. V is TRBV5-5 and J is TRBJ1-2; possible D gene TRBD1, 6 bases. CDR1 SGHKS and CDR2 YYEKEE come from the germline V gene (reference sequence). This CDR3 spans 17 amino acids. Between the trimmed V and J ends, which lost 0 bases and 8 bases, there was a span of 23 bases. CDR3 nucleotide sequence: TGTGCCAGCAGCTTGGACAGGGACGGAAGAGGCGAGGGCGGCTACACCTTC. Amino acid sequence: CASSLDRDGRGEGGYTF.

This chain connects TRBV13 to TRBJ2-7; TRBD2 agrees at 8 bases. This CDR3 is 13 amino acids long. V trimming: 5 bases; J trimming: 3 bases; junction bases outside the gene matches: 3. Germline CDR1 reads PRHDT; CDR2 reads FYEKMQ (reference sequence). CDR3 nucleotides: TGTGCCAGCAGCCAGAGCGGGAGCTACGAGCAGTACTTC. Encoded protein: CASSQSGSYEQYF.

The V call is TRBV4-3, the J call TRBJ2-7, with TRBD1 matching 10 bases. Germline V gene sequence: CDR1 LGHNA, CDR2 YSLEER. This CDR3 spans 15 amino acids. V shed 4 bases, J shed 6 bases, and the junction held 9 bases outside the gene matches. The CDR3 DNA reads as TGCGCCAGCAGCCCAGACTCGGACAGGGGGATCGAGCAGTACTTC. Its translation: CASSPDSDRGIEQYF.